The sequence of this T cell receptor (beta chain) was determined in a study of identical twins. One entry per CDR3 protein, called by TCRdb with MiXCR from the 5' RACE reads. Of a few hundred thousand distinct CDR3 sequences detected, about 13% appear once; the ten largest clones hold about 0.94%. This CDR3 has 13 residues. The germline gives CDR1 DFQATT, CDR2 SNEGSKA (reference sequence). V dropped 6 bases and J dropped 4; count of bases not matched to a gene: 7. This clonotype was observed a handful of times. Another study also made use of these data, one on yellow fever vaccine responses in identical twins.

The TCR originated in a woman between 18 and 30 years old in good health. The material sequenced was CD4+ T cells sorted from blood. The rearrangement uses TRBV20-1 and TRBJ1-1, with TRBD1 matching over 8 bases. CDR3 in amino acids: CSAISTGGTEAFF. DNA for the CDR3: TGCAGTGCAATCTCTACAGGGGGCACTGAAGCTTTCTTT.